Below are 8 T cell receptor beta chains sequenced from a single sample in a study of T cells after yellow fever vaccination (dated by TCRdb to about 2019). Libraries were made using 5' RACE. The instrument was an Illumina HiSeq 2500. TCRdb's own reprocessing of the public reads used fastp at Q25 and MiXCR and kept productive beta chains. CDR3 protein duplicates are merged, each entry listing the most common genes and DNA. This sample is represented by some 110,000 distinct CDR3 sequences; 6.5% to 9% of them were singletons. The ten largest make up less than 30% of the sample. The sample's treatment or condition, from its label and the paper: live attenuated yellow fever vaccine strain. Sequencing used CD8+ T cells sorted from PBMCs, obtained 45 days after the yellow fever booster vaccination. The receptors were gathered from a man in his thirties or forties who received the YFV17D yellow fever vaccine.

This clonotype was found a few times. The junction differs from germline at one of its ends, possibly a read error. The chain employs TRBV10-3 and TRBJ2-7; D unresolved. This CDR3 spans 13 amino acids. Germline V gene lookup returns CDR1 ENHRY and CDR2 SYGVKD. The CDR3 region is CAISELPTYEQYF. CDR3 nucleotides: TGTGCCATCAGCGAGTTGCCAACCTACGAGCAGTACTTC.

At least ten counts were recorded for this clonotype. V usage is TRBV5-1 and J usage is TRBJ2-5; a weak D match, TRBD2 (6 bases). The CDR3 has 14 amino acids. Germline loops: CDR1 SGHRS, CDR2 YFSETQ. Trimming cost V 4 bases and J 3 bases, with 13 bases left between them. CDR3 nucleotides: TGCGCCAGCAGCCCTCACCCGGGGGAAGAGACCCAGTACTTC. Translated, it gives CASSPHPGEETQYF.

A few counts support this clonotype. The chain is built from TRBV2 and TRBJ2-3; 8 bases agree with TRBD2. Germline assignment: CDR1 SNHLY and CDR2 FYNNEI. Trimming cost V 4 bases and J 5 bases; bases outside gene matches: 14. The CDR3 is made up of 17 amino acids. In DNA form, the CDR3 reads TGTGCCAGCAGTGGGGACCCTCAGAGCGGGAGAGAAGATACGCAGTATTTT. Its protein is CASSGDPQSGREDTQYF.

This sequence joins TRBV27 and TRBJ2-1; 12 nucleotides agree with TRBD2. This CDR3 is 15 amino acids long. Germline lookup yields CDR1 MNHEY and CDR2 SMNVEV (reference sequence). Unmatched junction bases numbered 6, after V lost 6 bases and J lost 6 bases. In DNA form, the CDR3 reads TGTGCCAGCAGCCCAGGACTAGCGGGAACCAATGAGCAGTTCTTC. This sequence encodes CASSPGLAGTNEQFF.

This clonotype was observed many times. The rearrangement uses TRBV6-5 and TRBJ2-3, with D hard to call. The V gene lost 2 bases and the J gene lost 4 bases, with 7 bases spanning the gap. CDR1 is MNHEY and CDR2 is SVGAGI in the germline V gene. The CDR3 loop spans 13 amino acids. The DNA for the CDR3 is TGTGCCAGCAGTTACATCGGCTCAGATACGCAGTATTTT. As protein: CASSYIGSDTQYF.

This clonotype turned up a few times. In DNA form, the CDR3 reads TGTGCCAGCAGTTACGGGACAGATGGGAAACTGTTTTTT. Translating gives CASSYGTDGKLFF. This sequence joins TRBV6-5 and TRBJ1-4; 7 positions agree with TRBD1. This CDR3 is built from 13 residues. In germline, CDR1 is MNHEY, CDR2 SVGAGI. The V and J ends lost 2 bases and 11 bases, in that order; junction bases with no gene match: 5.

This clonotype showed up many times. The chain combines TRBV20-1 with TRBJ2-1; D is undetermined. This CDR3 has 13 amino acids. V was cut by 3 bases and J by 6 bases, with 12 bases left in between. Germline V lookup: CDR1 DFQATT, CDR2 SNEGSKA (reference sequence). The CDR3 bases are TGCAGTGCTAGCCGGGTCTTGGGCAATGAGCAGTTCTTC. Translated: CSASRVLGNEQFF.

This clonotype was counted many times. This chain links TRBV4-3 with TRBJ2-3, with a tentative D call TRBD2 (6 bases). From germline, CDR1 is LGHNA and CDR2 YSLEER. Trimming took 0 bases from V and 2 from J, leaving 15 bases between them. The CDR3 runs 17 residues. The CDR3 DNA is TGCGCCAGCAGCCAAGATGTCGGACTATCATACACAGATACGCAGTATTTT. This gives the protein CASSQDVGLSYTDTQYF.